One and the same sample provided the 15 T cell receptor beta chains below, sequenced in a study of beta chain features in type 1 diabetes. Investigators reverse transcribed all isolated RNA, so they sequenced expressed TCRB transcripts. Sequenced by immunoSEQ multiplex PCR; TCRdb stores in-frame clones only, minus some. Of 310,000 or so clones detected, over 12% appear once; the ten largest clones hold roughly 0.015%. Findings of the study overall: When Type 1 diabetes patients were examined, their TCRB CDR3s proved moderately but significantly shorter in all four CD4+ subsets.

Their target antigens are unknown. Sequencing was performed on naive CD4+ T cells from blood. The origin of the receptors is a man younger than 30 with type 1 diabetes.

The rearrangement links TRBV18 to TRBJ2-7; D may be TRBD1 (6 bases). V lost 5 bases and J 2 bases, leaving 16 bases between the germline ends. From germline, CDR1 is KGHSH and CDR2 LQKENI. The CDR3 is 15 amino acids. This CDR3 reads CASSDLGHTTYEQYF. CDR3 nucleotide sequence: TGTGCCAGCTCAGACTTGGGACACACCACCTACGAGCAGTACTTC. The full variable domain, with the rest looked up from reference TRBV18 and TRBJ2-7, is NAGVMQNPRHLVRRRGQEARLRCSPMKGHSHVYWYRQLPEEGLKFMVYLQKENIIDESGMPKERFSAEFPKEGPSILRIQQVVRGDSAAYFCASSDLGHTTYEQYFGPGTRLTVT.

This chain uses TRBV6-5 with TRBJ2-3; a possible D gene is TRBD2 (6 bases). The CDR3 contains 15 residues. Trimming pared 8 bases from V and 1 base from J, leaving 16 bases between. CDR1 is MNHEY and CDR2 is SVGAGI in the germline V gene. CDR3 sequence (DNA): TGTGCCAGCGCGTACCGGGACTCAGGCACAGATACGCAGTATTTT. It encodes CASAYRDSGTDTQYF.

The gene calls are TRBV19 and TRBJ2-7; 8 positions agree with TRBD1. Germline CDR1 and CDR2: LNHDA and SQIVND (reference sequence). The length of the CDR3 is 14 residues. V shed 6 bases and J 0 bases; nucleotides not matched to a gene: 4. DNA of the CDR3: TGTGCCAGTAGCGCGACAGGGGTCTCCTACGAGCAGTACTTC. It is translated as CASSATGVSYEQYF.

The chain is built from TRBV27 and TRBJ2-7; D unresolved. V lost 3 bases and J 6 bases, leaving 15 bases between the germline ends. This CDR3 has 14 amino acids. Germline CDR1 reads MNHEY; CDR2 reads SMNVEV (reference sequence). DNA for the CDR3: TGTGCCAGCAGTTTGGGCAGGTTCCCTCGCGAGCAGTACTTC. Translated: CASSLGRFPREQYF.

The chain joins TRBV11-3 to TRBJ2-1; weak D call: TRBD2 (6 bases). Germline CDR1 SGHNT, CDR2 YENEEA. The CDR3 totals 17 residues. With 5 bases removed from V and 5 bases from J, the gap between germline ends came to 22 bases. CDR3 residues: CASSPGLSTHTHNEQFF. The CDR3 region has the DNA TGTGCCAGCAGCCCCGGACTATCCACACACACACACAATGAGCAGTTCTTC.

This clone appeared a few times. J is TRBJ2-5 and V is TRBV7-9, with TRBD2 matching over 7 bases. There are 17 residues in the CDR3. Trimming removed 1 base from V and 4 bases from J; junction bases left unmatched: 12. Germline CDR1 reads SEHNR; CDR2 reads FQNEAQ (reference sequence). CDR3 nucleotides: TGTGCCAGCAGCTTAGGTCTAGCGGCCTCGGGGCCAGAGACCCAGTACTTC. It codes for CASSLGLAASGPETQYF.

CDR3 nucleotides: TGTGCCAGCAGCCCCGGGAGCGTTTCTCGCAATGAGCAGTTCTTC. This gives the protein CASSPGSVSRNEQFF. The V and J genes are TRBV5-4 and TRBJ2-1; D is perhaps TRBD2 (6 bases). CDR3 length: 15 amino acids. Trimming took 4 bases from V and 6 from J, leaving 17 bases between them. CDR1 and CDR2 (germline): SGHNT, YYREEE (reference sequence).

The genes are TRBV12-5 and TRBJ2-1; TRBD2 agrees at 8 bases. CDR3 length: 18 residues. Per germline, CDR1 LGHNT and CDR2 FRNRAP. Trimming removed 1 base from V and 7 bases from J; junction bases left unmatched: 15. DNA for the CDR3: TGTGCTAGTGGTTTGGAACTGGGGTCGGGCGGGAGGCCAAATGAGCAGTTCTTC. Translated: CASGLELGSGGRPNEQFF.

The chain carries TRBV27 and TRBJ1-2, with TRBD1 matching over 9 bases. Germline V gives CDR1 MNHEY, CDR2 SMNVEV (reference sequence). CDR3 size: 15 residues. The V segment lost 8 bases and the J segment 8 bases; nucleotides outside the gene matches: 15. The CDR3 DNA reads TGTGCCAGCCGAACCTCGACAGGGGGAGCGGGCGGCTACACCTTC. The encoded protein is CASRTSTGGAGGYTF.

This clone turned up a few times. This rearrangement joins TRBV30 to TRBJ2-7; a possible D gene is TRBD1 (6 bases). The length of the CDR3 is 11 residues. Germline CDR1 reads GTSNPN; CDR2 reads SVGIG (reference sequence). Deletions cut 5 bases from V and 6 bases from J, with 11 bases between. For the CDR3, the DNA is TGTGCCTGGTTTACAGGGTCCGAGCAGTACTTC. It specifies CAWFTGSEQYF.

In its sample, this clone was seen a few times. The chain couples TRBV5-1 to TRBJ2-7; D may be TRBD1 (5 bases). V was shortened by 4 bases and J by 2 bases, with 13 bases between the two germline ends. This CDR3 is built from 14 residues. Per the germline V gene, CDR1 is SGHRS and CDR2 is YFSETQ. The CDR3 loop is CASSAAGYAYEQYF. DNA for the CDR3: TGCGCCAGCAGCGCAGCAGGGTACGCCTACGAGCAGTACTTC.

The chain couples TRBV28 to TRBJ2-1; 8 positions match TRBD1. The V and J ends lost 5 bases and 7 bases, in that order; junction bases with no gene match: 10. Germline lookup yields CDR1 MDHEN and CDR2 SYDVKM. There are 15 residues in the CDR3. Here the CDR3 DNA reads TGTGCCAGCAGTCCCGGCCCAGGGGGCAGGAATGAGCAGTTCTTC. This codes for CASSPGPGGRNEQFF.

The table lists this clone with a few counts. The rearrangement links TRBV21-1 to TRBJ1-2. TRBV21-1 corresponds to a pseudogene. The CDR3 is 13 residues long. In DNA form, the CDR3 reads TGTGCCACTCCGCCTAGGGGAGGCTATGGCTACACCTTC. This sequence encodes CATPPRGGYGYTF.

There are a few counts of this clone. The V gene is TRBV27, the J gene TRBJ2-5, with a tentative D call TRBD2 (5 bases). Trimming removed 5 bases from V and 5 bases from J, with 12 bases in between. In germline, CDR1 is MNHEY, CDR2 SMNVEV (reference sequence). The CDR3 length is 13 residues. The CDR3 nucleotides are TGTGCCAGCAGTCTCTTTGGGAGCGAGACCCAGTACTTC. It yields the protein CASSLFGSETQYF.

The sample holds a few counts of this clone. The rearrangement links TRBV9 to TRBJ1-5; the match to TRBD1 covers 10 bases. Trimming cost V 3 bases and J 8 bases; bases outside gene matches: 8. CDR3 length: 15 amino acids. Germline V gene lookup returns CDR1 SGDLS and CDR2 YYNGEE. The CDR3 here is CASSADRGPGEPQHF. The CDR3 nucleotides read TGTGCCAGCAGCGCAGACAGGGGGCCGGGTGAGCCCCAGCATTTT.